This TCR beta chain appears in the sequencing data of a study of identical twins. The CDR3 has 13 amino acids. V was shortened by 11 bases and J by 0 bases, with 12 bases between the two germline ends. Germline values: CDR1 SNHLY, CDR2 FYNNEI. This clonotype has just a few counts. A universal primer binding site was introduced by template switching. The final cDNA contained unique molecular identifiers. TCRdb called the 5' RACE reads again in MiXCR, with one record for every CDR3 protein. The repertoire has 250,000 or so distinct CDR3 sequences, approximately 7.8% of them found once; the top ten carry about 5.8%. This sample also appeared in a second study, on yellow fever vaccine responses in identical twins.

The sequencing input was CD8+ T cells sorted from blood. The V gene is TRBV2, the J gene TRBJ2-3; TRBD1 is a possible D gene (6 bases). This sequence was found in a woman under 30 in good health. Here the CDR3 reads CAPEGVSTDTQYF. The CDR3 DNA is TGTGCCCCAGAGGGGGTAAGCACAGATACGCAGTATTTT.